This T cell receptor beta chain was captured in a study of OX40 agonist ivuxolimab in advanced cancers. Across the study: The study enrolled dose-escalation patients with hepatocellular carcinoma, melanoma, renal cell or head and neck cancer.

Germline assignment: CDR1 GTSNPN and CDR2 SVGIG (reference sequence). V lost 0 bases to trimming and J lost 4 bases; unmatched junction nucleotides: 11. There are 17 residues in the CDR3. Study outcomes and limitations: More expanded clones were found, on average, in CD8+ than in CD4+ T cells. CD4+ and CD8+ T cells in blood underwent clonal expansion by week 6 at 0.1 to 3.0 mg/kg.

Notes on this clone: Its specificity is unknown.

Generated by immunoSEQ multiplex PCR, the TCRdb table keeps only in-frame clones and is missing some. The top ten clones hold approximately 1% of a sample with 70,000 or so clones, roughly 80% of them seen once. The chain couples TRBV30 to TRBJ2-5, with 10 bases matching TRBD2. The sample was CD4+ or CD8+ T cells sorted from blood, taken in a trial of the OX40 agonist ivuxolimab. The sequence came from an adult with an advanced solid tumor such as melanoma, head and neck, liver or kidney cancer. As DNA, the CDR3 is TGTGCCTGGAGTGTGGAACAGCGGGGGGGCCTCGGAGAGACCCAGTACTTC. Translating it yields CAWSVEQRGGLGETQYF.